This T cell receptor beta chain was observed in a study of T cells in Graves' hyperthyroidism and ophthalmopathy. Study-level results: Patients with ophthalmopathy were separated from those with stable hyperthyroidism by a 13 V-J model. The model anticipated ophthalmopathy a median about 7 months pre-onset.

The CDR3 is 11 amino acids. The germline CDR1 and CDR2 sequences are DFQATT and SNEGSKA (reference sequence). The source material, RNA transcripts, was used to amplify TCR beta CDR3 regions. TCR CDR3 underwent first-round RT-PCR with the HTBI primer set. TCRdb recomputed calls from the multiplex PCR reads with MiXCR, one row per CDR3 protein. The sample contains 450,000 to 650,000 distinct CDR3 sequences, under 25% of which appear only once. It was considered stable Graves' hyperthyroidism when ophthalmopathy did not progress within 18 months. As to this clonotype: Its antigen is not identified.

J is TRBJ2-5 and V is TRBV20-1; 13 bases map to TRBD2. Sequencing used blood. This sequence was found in a young man with Graves' hyperthyroidism. For the CDR3, the DNA is TGCGGACTAGCGGGGGTTGAGACCCAGTACTTC. It yields the protein CGLAGVETQYF.